Listed below are T cell receptor beta chains from one sample, sequenced in a study of blood T cell repertoires in COVID-19. TCRdb's copy holds only in-frame clones and misses some; the assay was immunoSEQ multiplex PCR. The sample lists approximately 280,000 clones; roughly 90% were seen once. Sample: peripheral blood. The source is a man aged 40-49 years with acute or convalescent COVID-19. Both conserved end residues are part of each CDR3. D genes are given only for firm matches. Clone size is not always given. Where it is, it says once, few, many or a class for expanded clones.

J gene: TRBJ2-1; D gene: .; clone size: .; V gene: TRBV3-1/TRBV3-2; CDR3 DNA: TGTGCCAGCAGTGCGCGCGGGGGCTCCAATGAGCAGTTCTTC; CDR3 protein: CASSARGGSNEQFF
J gene: TRBJ1-1; D gene: .; clone size: .; V gene: TRBV28; CDR3 DNA: TGTGCCAGCAGTTTACCCATTACTCCAGGCACTGAAGCTTTCTTT; CDR3 protein: CASSLPITPGTEAFF
J gene: TRBJ2-1; D gene: TRBD1; clone size: few; V gene: TRBV12-5; CDR3 DNA: TGTGCTAGTGGTTCCCCCCTTTTGAGGGGGCGAGACAATGAGCAGTTCTTC; CDR3 protein: CASGSPLLRGRDNEQFF
J gene: TRBJ2-3; D gene: TRBD1; clone size: .; V gene: TRBV18; CDR3 DNA: TGTGCCAGCTCAGCTCCCGGGACAGGGTTTCGGGATACGCAGTATTTT; CDR3 protein: CASSAPGTGFRDTQYF
J gene: TRBJ1-1; D gene: .; clone size: .; V gene: TRBV15; CDR3 DNA: TGTGCCACCAGCAGAGATCCCGGGAGGGGCACTGAAGCTTTCTTT; CDR3 protein: CATSRDPGRGTEAFF
J gene: TRBJ1-2; D gene: .; clone size: .; V gene: TRBV18; CDR3 DNA: TGTGCCAGCTCACCGCTCGCGGGGGAACTCTACACCTTC; CDR3 protein: CASSPLAGELYTF
J gene: TRBJ2-3; D gene: TRBD2; clone size: .; V gene: TRBV7-8; CDR3 DNA: TGTGCCACCGCCGGGGGGGACAGCACAGATACGCAGTATTTT; CDR3 protein: CATAGGDSTDTQYF
J gene: TRBJ1-5; D gene: .; clone size: .; V gene: TRBV2; CDR3 DNA: TGTGCCAGCAGTGCGGGAGGGGGAATGAATCAGCCCCAGCATTTT; CDR3 protein: CASSAGGGMNQPQHF
J gene: TRBJ1-2; D gene: .; clone size: .; V gene: TRBV6-1; CDR3 DNA: TGTGCCAGCAGTGACCTGGCCCCCCGGGATGGCTACACCTTC; CDR3 protein: CASSDLAPRDGYTF
J gene: TRBJ1-1; D gene: TRBD1; clone size: .; V gene: TRBV5-1; CDR3 DNA: TGCGCCAGCAGCCCGAGGACAGGGATGGACACTGAAGCTTTCTTT; CDR3 protein: CASSPRTGMDTEAFF
J gene: TRBJ2-2; D gene: TRBD1; clone size: .; V gene: TRBV5-1; CDR3 DNA: TGCGCCAGCAGCTTCTTCACAGGGGGCACCGGGGAGCTGTTTTTT; CDR3 protein: CASSFFTGGTGELFF
J gene: TRBJ2-7; D gene: .; clone size: .; V gene: TRBV3-1/TRBV3-2; CDR3 DNA: TGTGCCAGCAGCCAGGACAGCTCCTACGAGCAGTACTTC; CDR3 protein: CASSQDSSYEQYF
J gene: TRBJ2-1; D gene: TRBD2; clone size: .; V gene: TRBV10-3; CDR3 DNA: TGTGCCATCAGTGCTCAGAGCGGGGGGTTGTACAATGAGCAGTTCTTC; CDR3 protein: CAISAQSGGLYNEQFF
J gene: TRBJ2-7; D gene: TRBD2; clone size: few; V gene: TRBV19; CDR3 DNA: TGTGCCAGTAGTATAAGGGCGGGGGGACACTCATACTCCTACGAGCAGTACTTC; CDR3 protein: CASSIRAGGHSYSYEQYF
J gene: TRBJ1-4; D gene: .; clone size: .; V gene: TRBV5-1; CDR3 DNA: TGCGCCAGCAGCCCCGGATGGGACACCCTTAATGAAAAACTGTTTTTT; CDR3 protein: CASSPGWDTLNEKLFF
J gene: TRBJ1-2; D gene: TRBD1; clone size: .; V gene: TRBV5-5; CDR3 DNA: TGTGCCAGCAGCCCCCGACAGGGGGCATTGGGTGGCTACACCTTC; CDR3 protein: CASSPRQGALGGYTF
J gene: TRBJ1-1; D gene: .; clone size: .; V gene: TRBV6-5; CDR3 DNA: TGTGCCAGCAGGGCGCCAGGGCCGAACACTGAAGCTTTCTTT; CDR3 protein: CASRAPGPNTEAFF
J gene: TRBJ1-1; D gene: TRBD1; clone size: .; V gene: TRBV6-1; CDR3 DNA: TGTGCCAGCAGTGAAGGGGACAGGGTAAAGACTTTCTTT; CDR3 protein: CASSEGDRVKTFF
J gene: TRBJ1-1; D gene: .; clone size: .; V gene: TRBV30; CDR3 DNA: TGTGCCTGGAGTTCCATTTCTGAAGCTTTCTTT; CDR3 protein: CAWSSISEAFF
J gene: TRBJ2-7; D gene: TRBD1; clone size: .; V gene: TRBV5-1; CDR3 DNA: TGCGCCAGCAGCACCCTACAGGGTTCAGGGGGCGAGCAGTACTTC; CDR3 protein: CASSTLQGSGGEQYF
J gene: TRBJ1-2; D gene: .; clone size: once; V gene: TRBV2; CDR3 DNA: TGTGCCAGCAGTGAGGAGGATGGCTACACCTTC; CDR3 protein: CASSEEDGYTF
J gene: TRBJ2-2; D gene: TRBD1; clone size: .; V gene: TRBV15; CDR3 DNA: TGTGCCACCAGCAGAGTCGCGACAGGGACCACCGGGGAGCTGTTTTTT; CDR3 protein: CATSRVATGTTGELFF
J gene: TRBJ1-3; D gene: .; clone size: .; V gene: TRBV5-1; CDR3 DNA: TGCGCCAGCAGCCTGGGAGATAACTCTGGAAACACCATATATTTT; CDR3 protein: CASSLGDNSGNTIYF
J gene: TRBJ1-1; D gene: .; clone size: .; V gene: TRBV9; CDR3 DNA: TGTGCCAGCAGCGTAAGGGCACATCGGGGAACTGAAGCTTTCTTT; CDR3 protein: CASSVRAHRGTEAFF
J gene: TRBJ1-1; D gene: .; clone size: .; V gene: TRBV6-2/TRBV6-3; CDR3 DNA: TGTGCCAGCAGTTACCTCGGGACATTTGAAGCTTTCTTT; CDR3 protein: CASSYLGTFEAFF
J gene: TRBJ1-2; D gene: TRBD1; clone size: .; V gene: TRBV12-3/TRBV12-4; CDR3 DNA: TGTGCCAGCACCAGGGACAGGGATGGCTACACCTTC; CDR3 protein: CASTRDRDGYTF
J gene: TRBJ1-6; D gene: .; clone size: .; V gene: TRBV5-1; CDR3 DNA: TGCGCCAGCAGCGGCGGAGATGACAGCTCCTATAATTCACCCCTCCACTTT; CDR3 protein: CASSGGDDSSYNSPLHF
J gene: TRBJ2-3; D gene: .; clone size: .; V gene: TRBV7-6; CDR3 DNA: TGTGCCAGCAGCTTAAGGGTCGGACTCACAGATACGCAGTATTTT; CDR3 protein: CASSLRVGLTDTQYF
J gene: TRBJ1-1; D gene: .; clone size: .; V gene: TRBV5-1; CDR3 DNA: TGCGCCAGCAGCTTGGAAGGAGGAAACACTGAAGCTTTCTTT; CDR3 protein: CASSLEGGNTEAFF
J gene: TRBJ2-1; D gene: .; clone size: .; V gene: TRBV3-1/TRBV3-2; CDR3 DNA: TGTGCCAGCAGCCCCCCCGGCGGGTTATTCAATGAGCAGTTCTTC; CDR3 protein: CASSPPGGLFNEQFF
J gene: TRBJ1-4; D gene: TRBD1; clone size: .; V gene: TRBV27; CDR3 DNA: TGTGCCAGCCGGAGAGGCGCCGGACAGGGCTACGAAAAACTGTTTTTT; CDR3 protein: CASRRGAGQGYEKLFF
J gene: TRBJ2-2; D gene: TRBD1; clone size: .; V gene: TRBV5-1; CDR3 DNA: TGCGCCAGCAGCTCAACAGGGGACACCGGGGAGCTGTTTTTT; CDR3 protein: CASSSTGDTGELFF
J gene: TRBJ1-4; D gene: .; clone size: .; V gene: TRBV19; CDR3 DNA: TGTGCCAGTAGTATAGGTGCCAGGTCTCTGTTTTTT; CDR3 protein: CASSIGARSLFF